This T cell receptor beta chain was recovered during a study of T cell responses to AZD1222 COVID-19 vaccine. Whole-study results and caveats: Sampling that yielded the repertoires occurred only after the peak T cell response. Donors were largely white British and mainly female; clonal diversity was possibly underestimated. Nearly half of spike-specific TCRs reportedly target unmutated variant regions. At 160-218 and 743-854, vaccine-associated CD4 TCRs were dominant, and they spanned spike.

There are 15 residues in the CDR3. Trimming took off 5 bases at V and 4 bases at J, with 15 bases between the two ends. Germline lookup yields CDR1 ENHRY and CDR2 SYGVKD. This clone was counted between two and nine times. Its antigen is not known. Data came from immunoSEQ multiplex PCR; TCRdb stores just in-frame clones and leaves some out. This table holds around 35,000 clones, roughly 90% found once. The J gene is TRBJ1-3, the V gene TRBV10-3; no reliable D call. The starting material was peripheral blood, obtained on day 0 of AZD1222 vaccination. The clonotype comes from an adult in good health. The CDR3 spells CAISMGATAGNTIYF. The CDR3 DNA sequence: TGTGCCATCAGTATGGGTGCGACTGCGGGAAACACCATATATTTT.